The 12 T cell receptor beta chains below were found in one sample sequenced in a study of blood T cell repertoires in COVID-19. Clones were read by immunoSEQ multiplex PCR, and TCRdb kept only the in-frame ones, dropping some. The sample has some 300,000 clones; approximately 88% are singletons. The specimen was PBMCs or T cells enriched from blood (not recorded which). The receptors originated from a woman aged 30 to 39 who had recovered from COVID-19.

The chain links TRBV14 to TRBJ1-2, with 9 bases fitting TRBD1. Germline V gene data show CDR1 as SGHDN and CDR2 as FVKESK. Unmatched junction bases numbered 12, after V lost 5 bases and J lost 8 bases. CDR3 length equals 15 residues. CDR3: CASSSLGQGGEGYTF. In DNA, the CDR3 is TGTGCCAGCAGCTCCCTGGGACAGGGAGGGGAGGGCTACACCTTC.

This clone turned up a few times. The chain joins TRBV6-5 to TRBJ2-3; TRBD2 aligns across 8 bases. The V gene end was trimmed by 2 bases and the J gene end by 4 bases; junction bases not matched to a gene: 8. Germline V CDR1 and CDR2: MNHEY, SVGAGI. The CDR3 totals 16 residues. CDR3 sequence: CASSYGTSNSPDTQYF. The CDR3 nucleotides read TGTGCCAGCAGTTACGGGACTAGTAACTCCCCAGATACGCAGTATTTT.

The DNA for the CDR3 is TGTGCCAGCAGCATTAGGGGGGGACAACGAGTTAACACCGGGGAGCTGTTTTTT. Translating gives CASSIRGGQRVNTGELFF. The V call is TRBV11-2, the J call TRBJ2-2, with a weak D call TRBD2 (7 bases). The CDR3 length is 18 residues. V shed 5 bases and J shed 2 bases, with 21 bases lying between them. In germline, CDR1 is SGHAT, CDR2 FQNNGV.

The chain couples TRBV21-1 to TRBJ2-1; the table's D call TRBD1 went unverified against the DNA. TRBV21-1 is flagged as a pseudogene. The CDR3 is 19 residues long. CDR3 loop: CASSNNLFRDTTVYNEQFF. The CDR3 DNA reads TGTGCCAGCAGCAACAACTTATTTCGTGACACGACAGTCTACAATGAGCAGTTCTTC.

The rearrangement uses TRBV19 and TRBJ2-5, with D tentatively TRBD1 (6 bases). The germline CDR1 and CDR2 sequences are LNHDA and SQIVND (reference sequence). The ends were cut back, 6 bases at V and 3 bases at J, with 14 bases in the middle. CDR3 length: 14 amino acids. CDR3 DNA sequence: TGTGCCAGTAGGACAACAGGGATGAAAGAGACCCAGTACTTC. This codes for CASRTTGMKETQYF.

The sample holds a few counts of this clone. The gene calls are TRBV27 and TRBJ1-5, with 7 bases matching TRBD1. J gave up 0 bases and V 5 bases, and 4 bases lay outside the gene matches. This CDR3 spans 15 amino acids. In germline, CDR1 is MNHEY, CDR2 SMNVEV (reference sequence). The CDR3, as DNA: TGTGCCAGCAGTCCCCAGGGGGGTAGCAATCAGCCCCAGCATTTT. It is translated as CASSPQGGSNQPQHF.

The chain joins TRBV7-8 to TRBJ2-7; D gene uncertain. Trimming pared 1 base from V and 6 bases from J, leaving 13 bases between. This CDR3 region has 14 residues. CDR1 SGHVS and CDR2 FQNEAQ come from the germline V gene. CDR3 sequence: CASSLVHHSGEQYF. The CDR3, as DNA: TGTGCCAGCAGCTTAGTCCATCACTCGGGCGAGCAGTACTTC.

V usage is TRBV7-3 and J usage is TRBJ2-3; 8 bases are shared with TRBD1. This CDR3 comprises 16 residues. The V gene's germline CDR1 is SGHTA and CDR2 FQGTGA. Trimming removed 0 bases from V and 4 bases from J; junction bases left unmatched: 6. The CDR3 loop is CASSLTRDRISDTQYF. CDR3 DNA sequence: TGTGCCAGCAGCTTAACCCGGGACAGGATTTCAGATACGCAGTATTTT.

As DNA, the CDR3 is TGCGCCAGCAGCGCCGCTAGTGACCCCTACAATGAGCAGTTCTTC. Its protein product is CASSAASDPYNEQFF. The chain recombines TRBV5-1 with TRBJ2-1; unclear D gene. CDR3 length equals 15 residues. V lost 4 bases and J 2 bases, leaving 13 bases between the germline ends. Germline loops: CDR1 SGHRS, CDR2 YFSETQ.

The chain employs TRBV27 and TRBJ1-6; 7 bases are a match to TRBD1. The V gene's germline CDR1 is MNHEY and CDR2 SMNVEV (reference sequence). V shed 5 bases, J shed 9 bases, and the junction held 10 bases outside the gene matches. The CDR3 contains 15 residues. CDR3 sequence: CASSPPGQIISPLHF. CDR3 nucleotides: TGTGCCAGCAGTCCCCCGGGACAGATAATTTCACCCCTCCACTTT.

The gene calls are TRBV29-1 and TRBJ2-2; perhaps TRBD1 as D (6 bases). Germline CDR1 reads SQVTM; CDR2 reads ANQGSEA. V gave up 4 bases and J gave up 2 bases, with 17 bases separating them. The CDR3 is made up of 16 amino acids. The CDR3 region has the DNA TGCAGCGTTGCAACCGCCGGGACAATCAACACCGGGGAGCTGTTTTTT. As protein: CSVATAGTINTGELFF.

The gene calls are TRBV7-9 and TRBJ2-7, with a possible D match to TRBD1 (6 bases). CDR3 size: 15 residues. CDR1 SEHNR and CDR2 FQNEAQ come from the germline V gene (reference sequence). The germline V and J ends were trimmed by 0 bases and 3 bases, with 12 bases remaining between them. The CDR3 sequence is CASSLAGGPYYEQYF. The CDR3 DNA is TGTGCCAGCAGCTTAGCAGGGGGACCCTACTACGAGCAGTACTTC.